The present T cell receptor beta chain was sequenced within a study of blood T cells in healthy people across ages (dated by TCRdb to about 2015). For context, the study as a whole: Template switching captured roughly one uniquely barcoded TCR beta cDNA molecule per two T cells in model experiments. To avoid experimental bias, donors of different ages were distributed randomly across sequencing lanes. The donors were split into four age groups: young (average roughly 15 years), middle-aged (about 40), aged (62) and long-lived (roughly 88). Using the same blood draw, the study looked at two additional independent replicas of 1 million unique cDNA reads for two donors, one aged 18 to 30 and the other aged 80 or older. Using deep sequencing normalized with unique cDNA molecular identifiers, the study measured how TCR beta repertoire diversity changes with age. What the study reported, not specific to this receptor: Because the CMV infection status of the donors was unknown, age-related changes in expanded clonotypes may potentially have been confounded. Observed TCR beta diversity correlated strongly with the percentage of naive T cells measured by flow cytometry. Compared with the aged group, more naive CD4+ T cells, fewer expanded clones and increased TCR diversity were shown by the long-lived group, suggesting age selection. As age increased, observed TCR beta diversity per million T cells dropped in a roughly linear way, and a significant reduction was already evident by age roughly 36. Total diversity estimates from one million sequenced T cells were considered lower bounds and underestimates. Since profiling was done on bulk unsorted PBMCs, naive and antigen-experienced compartments could not be conclusively compared.

The method behind the library was 5' RACE. Instrument on record: Illumina HiSeq 2500. A second roughly 7 to 12 cycle PCR used a sample-barcoded 5' primer and a J-beta primer mix. A unique molecular identifier was introduced onto each TCR beta cDNA molecule by a template-switch 5' adaptor carrying 12 random nucleotides. Each sample yielded at least 2.5 million CDR3-containing paired-end reads. First-strand cDNA was synthesized from all RNA with the Mint cDNA synthesis kit, primed by a TRBC-specific oligonucleotide. All cDNA was treated with uracil-DNA glycosylase and then went through a first 18-cycle PCR with the universal primers M1SS and BC2_uni_R. In the paper's pipeline: For normalization, 1 million high-quality reads were randomly selected from each sample, with every read carrying a distinct molecular identifier. Instead of being binned into consensus sequences, reads with shared molecular identifiers were discarded. MiTCR, set to a Q25 quality threshold and the strictest error-elimination algorithm, was used for CDR3 identification, clonotype clustering and error correction. A nonparametric unseen species model using Euler transformation provided a lower-bound estimate of total TCR beta diversity. In-frame beta chains were kept once TCRdb had trimmed the public reads at Q25 with fastp and called clones with MiXCR. For every CDR3 protein sequence, its rows merge into one entry that carries the most common genes and DNA. None of the V and J calls come from the authors' own analysis; TCRdb made them. The table for this sample lists about 1.7 million distinct CDR3 sequences; about 28% of them were counted only once. 7.7% of the sample comes from the top ten.

CDR1 and CDR2, per the germline V gene, are SGHRS and YFSETQ. From its cysteine to its phenylalanine, the CDR3 spans 15 amino acids. Left in the record is the CDR3 DNA by itself, 45 bases read in frame from the first base. V is pared back by 0 bases and J by 6 bases, with 15 bases lying between the germline termini. This clonotype occurred a few times. Its antigen is unknown. There are no base qualities to consult, and no much larger clone falls within one base. The donors were roughly 39 Caucasian individuals from Russia, aged 6 to 90 years, who were systemically healthy. Each donor gave approximately 9.4 milliliters of peripheral blood, drawn into EDTA-treated Vacutainer tubes. Ficoll-Paque density-gradient centrifugation was used to isolate PBMCs, with at least 6 million per sample. Trizol reagent was used to extract total RNA from the PBMCs, yielding at least 5.5 micrograms per sample. For every donor, flow cytometry on a PBMC aliquot measured the percentage of naive CD45RAhigh/CD27high T cells.

Sequencing was carried out using blood. This TCR was sampled from a woman aged 30 to 39 in good health. The sequence links TRBV5-1 to TRBJ1-2; tentative D gene TRBD1, with 5 bases matching. In nucleotide form, the sequence is TGCGCCAGCAGCTTGGAGGGACCCCGGGGGGATGGCTACACCTTC. It specifies CASSLEGPRGDGYTF.